A single sample is the source of the 25 T cell receptor beta chains below, sequenced in a study of PD-L1 blockade in urothelial cancer. TCRdb's copy holds only in-frame clones and misses some; the assay was immunoSEQ multiplex PCR. Here the sample spans under 55,000 clones, approximately 87% being singletons. The source material was PBMCs, sampled around atezolizumab (anti-PD-L1) treatment. The receptors stem from a middle-aged man with urothelial cancer.

V usage is TRBV2 and J usage is TRBJ2-1; TRBD2 matches 9 bases. Germline-derived CDR1 and CDR2 are SNHLY and FYNNEI. This CDR3 region has 16 residues. V was clipped by 6 bases and J by 9 bases; unmatched bases: 15. The CDR3 loop reads CASSVRPSGTSSEQFF. DNA for the CDR3: TGTGCCAGCAGCGTCCGCCCTAGCGGGACCTCCAGTGAGCAGTTCTTC. Filled out from reference TRBV2 and TRBJ2-1, the complete variable domain reads EPEVTQTPSHQVTQMGQEVILRCVPISNHLYFYWYRQILGQKVEFLVSFYNNEISEKSEIFDDQFSVERPDGSNFTLKIRSTKLEDSAMYFCASSVRPSGTSSEQFFGPGTRLTVL.

The V gene is TRBV28, the J gene TRBJ2-7, with TRBD1 matching over 8 bases. Germline V gene lookup returns CDR1 MDHEN and CDR2 SYDVKM. Trimming took 5 bases from V and 1 from J; bases not matched to a gene: 7. The CDR3 spans 15 residues. The CDR3 here is CASSPPGQDSYEQYF. The CDR3 DNA reads as TGTGCCAGCAGTCCCCCGGGACAGGATTCCTACGAGCAGTACTTC. The variable domain in full, with the rest retrieved from reference TRBV28 and TRBJ2-7, is DVKVTQSSRYLVKRTGEKVFLECVQDMDHENMFWYRQDPGLGLRLIYFSYDVKMKEKGDIPEGYSVSREKKERFSLILESASTNQTSMYLCASSPPGQDSYEQYFGPGTRLTVT.

V and J are TRBV11-2 and TRBJ2-7; tentatively, D is TRBD2 (6 bases). With 5 bases removed from V and 6 bases from J, the gap between germline ends came to 11 bases. The CDR3 extends over 12 amino acids. Looked up from germline, CDR1 is SGHAT and CDR2 is FQNNGV. The CDR3 DNA reads TGTGCCAGCAGCCCACTCGGGGGCGAGCAGTACTTC. Encoded protein: CASSPLGGEQYF.

This clone was seen only once. The CDR3 bases are TGCGCCAGCAGCCAGAGGGGGGGCAGGGTTAATGAAAAACTGTTTTTT. This sequence encodes CASSQRGGRVNEKLFF. This rearrangement joins TRBV4-1 to TRBJ1-4, with D perhaps TRBD1 (6 bases). Between the trimmed V and J ends, which lost 3 bases and 4 bases, there was a span of 15 bases. This CDR3 is built from 16 residues. Germline V gene lookup returns CDR1 MGHRA and CDR2 YSYEKL.

V gene TRBV29-1 combines with J gene TRBJ2-1; D is unclear. Germline CDR1 is SQVTM and CDR2 is ANQGSEA. This CDR3 contains 12 residues. The V gene lost 5 bases and the J gene lost 3 bases, with 8 bases spanning the gap. CDR3 amino acids: CSVNDNYNEQFF. The CDR3 region has the DNA TGCAGCGTTAATGACAACTACAATGAGCAGTTCTTC.

This sequence joins TRBV7-3 and TRBJ1-1; D call uncertain. Deletions cut 6 bases from V and 1 base from J, with 9 bases between. Looked up from germline, CDR1 is SGHTA and CDR2 is FQGTGA. The CDR3 is 13 amino acids. The CDR3: CASRNTRNTEAFF. CDR3 nucleotides: TGTGCCAGCAGGAACACCCGGAACACTGAAGCTTTCTTT.

This rearrangement joins TRBV30 to TRBJ2-3; TRBD2 is a possible D gene (5 bases). Germline CDR1 and CDR2: GTSNPN and SVGIG (reference sequence). The length of the CDR3 is 15 residues. V was shortened by 2 bases and J by 2 bases, with 14 bases between the two germline ends. The CDR3 bases are TGTGCCTGGAGTAGGGCGGGTCCAAACACAGATACGCAGTATTTT. This translates into CAWSRAGPNTDTQYF.

The chain joins TRBV28 to TRBJ2-6, with 8 bases identical to TRBD2. CDR1 and CDR2 (germline): MDHEN, SYDVKM. J was trimmed by 2 bases and V by 6 bases; bases with no gene match: 6. CDR3 length: 16 amino acids. The CDR3: CASRRGVLAGANVLTF. CDR3 bases: TGTGCCAGCAGGCGGGGGGTCTTGGCTGGGGCCAACGTCCTGACTTTC. The full variable domain, with the rest looked up from reference TRBV28 and TRBJ2-6, is DVKVTQSSRYLVKRTGEKVFLECVQDMDHENMFWYRQDPGLGLRLIYFSYDVKMKEKGDIPEGYSVSREKKERFSLILESASTNQTSMYLCASRRGVLAGANVLTFGAGSRLTVL.

The chain employs TRBV19 and TRBJ1-1, with 7 bases identical to TRBD1. In germline, CDR1 is LNHDA, CDR2 SQIVND (reference sequence). CDR3 length equals 14 residues. The junction had 4 bases not matched to a gene; V was cut back by 3 bases and J by 3 bases. CDR3 bases: TGTGCCAGTAGTATTGGACAGGAGGACACTGAAGCTTTCTTT. Translation: CASSIGQEDTEAFF.

Notes on this clone: One end of the junction is discordant with germline, which a read error may explain. This CDR3 reads CASSTEGRGAYKEQFF. The CDR3 nucleotides are TGTGCCAGCAGCACCGAAGGCAGGGGGGCGTACAAGGAGCAGTTCTTC. The chain couples TRBV5-4 to TRBJ2-1; the D gene is possibly TRBD1 (7 bases). The CDR3 has 16 amino acids. Per the germline V gene, CDR1 is SGHNT and CDR2 is YYREEE (reference sequence).

In its sample, this clone was seen once. The chain carries TRBV19 and TRBJ2-3, with 7 bases aligning to TRBD2. V trimming: 5 bases; J trimming: 2 bases; junction bases outside the gene matches: 4. Germline-derived CDR1 and CDR2 are LNHDA and SQIVND (reference sequence). This CDR3 comprises 14 residues. The CDR3 DNA sequence: TGTGCCAGTAGTTCTAGCGGCCTCACAGATACGCAGTATTTT. It codes for CASSSSGLTDTQYF.

The chain links TRBV28 to TRBJ2-7; the match to TRBD2 covers 7 bases. The length of the CDR3 is 14 residues. J gave up 4 bases and V 2 bases, and 5 bases lay outside the gene matches. Germline V gene lookup returns CDR1 MDHEN and CDR2 SYDVKM. The CDR3 loop reads CASSLRGRVYEQYF. The CDR3 bases are TGTGCCAGCAGTTTAAGAGGGAGGGTTTACGAGCAGTACTTC.

The chain is built from TRBV9 and TRBJ2-3, with 15 nucleotides matching TRBD2. Germline CDR1 and CDR2: SGDLS and YYNGEE. V trimming: 4 bases; J trimming: 5 bases; junction bases outside the gene matches: 5. The CDR3 has 16 residues. CDR3 nucleotides: TGTGCCAGCAGCCTGGGACTAGCGGGAGGTGAAGATACGCAGTATTTT. It specifies CASSLGLAGGEDTQYF.

The V call is TRBV5-4, the J call TRBJ1-1, with a possible D match to TRBD1 (5 bases). Germline CDR1 is SGHNT and CDR2 is YYREEE (reference sequence). Trimming took off 0 bases at V and 1 base at J, with 7 bases between the two ends. This CDR3 is built from 14 residues. The DNA for the CDR3 is TGTGCCAGCAGCTTGGGGGGCACGAACACTGAAGCTTTCTTT. This codes for CASSLGGTNTEAFF.

J is TRBJ1-4 and V is TRBV4-1, with TRBD1 matching over 9 bases. The V gene's germline CDR1 is MGHRA and CDR2 YSYEKL. The CDR3 has 15 residues. Losses at the gene ends were 4 bases for V and 8 bases for J; bases not matched to a gene: 8. The CDR3 DNA sequence: TGCGCCAGCAGCCCCCTTGGGACAGGGAACGAAAAACTGTTTTTT. Translated: CASSPLGTGNEKLFF.

The chain couples TRBV30 to TRBJ2-7, with TRBD2 matching 10 bases. In germline, CDR1 is GTSNPN, CDR2 SVGIG (reference sequence). This CDR3 has 15 amino acids. With V trimmed by 0 bases and J by 6 bases, 8 bases remained unmatched. CDR3: CAWSVTSGRLSEQYF. CDR3 coding DNA: TGTGCCTGGAGTGTGACTAGCGGGCGATTATCCGAGCAGTACTTC.

V and J are TRBV14 and TRBJ2-1; weak D call: TRBD2 (5 bases). The germline CDR1 and CDR2 sequences are SGHDN and FVKESK. This CDR3 region has 17 residues. Trimming cost V 0 bases and J 4 bases, with 16 bases left between them. The CDR3: CASSQDAGLFLYNEQFF. The CDR3 nucleotides read TGTGCCAGCAGCCAAGATGCGGGCCTCTTTCTGTACAATGAGCAGTTCTTC.

This chain links TRBV29-1 with TRBJ2-1; 7 bases match TRBD2. The CDR3 is 15 residues long. The trim removed 4 bases at V and 4 bases at J, leaving 10 bases unmatched. Germline CDR1 and CDR2: SQVTM and ANQGSEA. CDR3 DNA sequence: TGCAGCGTTGTGGGGGGGAGGTGGGGATACAATGAGCAGTTCTTC. Protein sequence: CSVVGGRWGYNEQFF.

This clone has just one count. This chain connects TRBV11-1 to TRBJ2-1; TRBD2 aligns across 10 bases. The CDR3 totals 14 residues. After removal of 8 bases from V and 8 bases from J, the junction contained 9 bases not matched to a gene. Germline CDR1 and CDR2: SGHAT and FQDESV (reference sequence). In DNA form, the CDR3 reads TGTGCCAGCGCCCAAGCAAGCGGGAGGGATGAGCAGTTCTTC. Translation: CASAQASGRDEQFF.

This clone was counted ten times or more. This rearrangement joins TRBV30 to TRBJ2-5; possible D gene TRBD1, 5 bases. Germline V gene sequence: CDR1 GTSNPN, CDR2 SVGIG (reference sequence). The V end lost 2 bases, the J end lost 4 bases, and 5 bases lay between the germline ends. This CDR3 is built from 11 residues. The CDR3 here is CAWSRGETQYF. In DNA, the CDR3 is TGTGCCTGGAGTAGGGGAGAGACCCAGTACTTC.

The J gene is TRBJ2-5, the V gene TRBV4-2, with TRBD1 matching 7 bases. The last part of the DNA fits TRBJ2-7 better; the J call may be wrong. The CDR3 is made up of 14 amino acids. Germline loops: CDR1 LGHNA, CDR2 YNFKEQ. In nucleotides, the CDR3 is TGTGCCAGCAGCCAGACAGGGAGCTCCTACGAGCAGTACTTC. It yields the protein CASSQTGSSYEQYF.

This chain connects TRBV5-1 to TRBJ2-2; 7 bases match TRBD2. The trim removed 7 bases at V and 7 bases at J, leaving 10 bases unmatched. Germline V gene sequence: CDR1 SGHRS, CDR2 YFSETQ. CDR3 length: 14 residues. CDR3 region: CASGENTGGGELFF. The CDR3 DNA reads as TGCGCCAGCGGTGAAAACACGGGGGGCGGGGAGCTGTTTTTT.

The V gene is TRBV2, the J gene TRBJ2-1, with D perhaps matching TRBD1 (6 bases). The CDR3 runs to 15 residues. The V end was cut by 6 bases, the J end by 5 bases, with 17 bases between. CDR1 is SNHLY and CDR2 is FYNNEI in the germline V gene. CDR3 in amino acids: CASRTQGASHNEQFF. CDR3 in DNA: TGTGCCAGCAGAACACAGGGTGCGAGTCACAATGAGCAGTTCTTC.

This sequence joins TRBV6-1 and TRBJ1-2, with 11 bases identical to TRBD1. Germline V gene lookup returns CDR1 MNHNS and CDR2 SASEGT. This CDR3 has 16 residues. The J segment lost 4 bases and the V segment lost 0 bases, leaving 4 bases of the junction unmatched. This CDR3 is CASSEAGTGGTYGYTF. The CDR3 coding sequence is TGTGCCAGCAGTGAAGCTGGGACAGGGGGAACCTATGGCTACACCTTC.

The rearrangement uses TRBV28 and TRBJ1-4; D is ambiguous. The germline CDR1 and CDR2 sequences are MDHEN and SYDVKM. Trimming took off 8 bases at V and 8 bases at J, with 21 bases between the two ends. The CDR3 sequence is 15 residues long. The CDR3 here is CASSVVGSGKEKLFF. The CDR3 DNA reads TGTGCCAGCTCAGTAGTGGGCAGTGGAAAGGAAAAACTGTTTTTT.